Listed here is a single T cell receptor beta chain. The data originate from a study of blood T cell repertoires in COVID-19. There are 15 residues in the CDR3. The trim removed 6 bases at V and 4 bases at J, leaving 9 bases unmatched. The germline V gene has CDR1 SGHRS and CDR2 YFSETQ. Assay used: immunoSEQ multiplex PCR; TCRdb lists only in-frame clones, some missing. The sample shows about 300,000 clones, just under 90% of them seen only once. This receptor was obtained from a woman under 40 with COVID-19, enrolled during active disease. The sample comprised peripheral blood. The chain recombines TRBV5-1 with TRBJ1-3, with 8 bases matching TRBD1. CDR3 DNA sequence: TGCGCCAGCACCCGGGACAGGTTGGAAGGAAACACCATATATTTT. Its protein product is CASTRDRLEGNTIYF.